This TCR beta chain was sequenced for a study of T cell repertoires in cytomegalovirus infection. Looking at the study overall: Well-studied HLA-B-restricted CMV epitopes were used in the study alongside recently identified HLA-C-restricted ones.

CDR3 length: 14 residues. Trimming left V 6 bases short and J 2 bases short, with 14 bases between. Germline V CDR1 and CDR2: LNHDA, SQIVND (reference sequence). About this clonotype: Its antigen is not identified.

MiXCR, applied by TCRdb to the reads, yields one record per CDR3 protein. The data hold approximately 340,000 distinct CDR3 sequences, with almost 30% observed a single time. Overall study results and limits: Ex vivo responses were dominated by HLA-C-restricted CMV-specific TCR beta clonotypes.

The sequence derives from a human donor in good health (CMV status not recorded). Some clones in this sample may be carry-over from other donors' samples. This rearrangement joins TRBV19 to TRBJ2-7; D perhaps matches TRBD1 (5 bases). The source was cultured PBMCs, collected from culture after CMV antigen stimulation. The CDR3 DNA sequence: TGTGCCAGTAGCAGAACAGGTACCACCTACGAGCAGTACTTC. This translates into CASSRTGTTYEQYF. Full variable domain (outside the CDR3, taken from reference TRBV19 and TRBJ2-7): DGGITQSPKYLFRKEGQNVTLSCEQNLNHDAMYWYRQDPGQGLRLIYYSQIVNDFQKGDIAEGYSVSREKKESFPLTVTSAQKNPTAFYLCASSRTGTTYEQYFGPGTRLTVT.